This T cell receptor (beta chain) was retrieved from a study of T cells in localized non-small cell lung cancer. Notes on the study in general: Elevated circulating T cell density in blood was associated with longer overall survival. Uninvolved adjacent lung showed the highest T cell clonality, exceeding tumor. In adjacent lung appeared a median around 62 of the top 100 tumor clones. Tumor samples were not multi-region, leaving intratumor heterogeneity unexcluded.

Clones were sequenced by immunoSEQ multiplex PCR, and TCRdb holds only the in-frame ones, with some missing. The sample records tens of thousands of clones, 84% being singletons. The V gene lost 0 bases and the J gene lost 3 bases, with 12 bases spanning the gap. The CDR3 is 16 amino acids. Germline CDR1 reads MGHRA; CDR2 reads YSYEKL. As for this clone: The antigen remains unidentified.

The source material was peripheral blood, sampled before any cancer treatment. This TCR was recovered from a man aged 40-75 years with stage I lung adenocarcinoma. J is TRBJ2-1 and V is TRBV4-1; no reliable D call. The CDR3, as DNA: TGCGCCAGCAGCCAAGATCGGGTACCTCACTACAATGAGCAGTTCTTC. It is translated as CASSQDRVPHYNEQFF.